Presented here are 3 T cell receptor beta chains from one specimen sequenced in a study of cytomegalovirus exposure and HLA in healthy donors. The primer mix had 60 Vbeta and 13 Jbeta primers. TCRdb's copy holds only in-frame clones and misses some; the assay was immunoSEQ multiplex PCR. The sample has around 190,000 clones, around nine tenths seen once. The specimen was PBMCs. The receptors were sampled from a woman in her thirties in good health and CMV-seronegative.

The chain recombines TRBV19 with TRBJ1-1, with D tentatively TRBD1 (6 bases). The germline CDR1 and CDR2 sequences are LNHDA and SQIVND (reference sequence). The CDR3 contains 15 residues. The V end was cut by 1 base, the J end by 1 base, with 10 bases between. CDR3 coding DNA: TGTGCCAGTAGTATAGGGACCAGGGGGAACACTGAAGCTTTCTTT. Its protein is CASSIGTRGNTEAFF.

The table lists this clone with a count of one. This rearrangement joins TRBV27 to TRBJ2-1, with 9 nucleotides matching TRBD1. The CDR3 loop spans 15 amino acids. Germline trimming cut 4 bases from V and 6 bases from J; bases unmatched to any gene: 7. The germline CDR1 and CDR2 sequences are MNHEY and SMNVEV (reference sequence). CDR3 coding DNA: TGTGCCAGCAGTTCTAGGACAGGGGTTGGCAATGAGCAGTTCTTC. It encodes CASSSRTGVGNEQFF.

The chain links TRBV30 to TRBJ1-2; unclear D gene. V was cut by 3 bases and J by 8 bases, with 10 bases left in between. CDR3 length: 11 residues. CDR1 is GTSNPN, CDR2 SVGIG, per germline (reference sequence). CDR3 bases: TGTGCCTGGAGCCCCGGGTACGGCTACACCTTC. Translation: CAWSPGYGYTF.